Detailed here is one T cell receptor (beta chain). There is no known antigen for this receptor. No base quality values were provided; no much bigger clone lies one nucleotide off. This entry comes from a study of T cell changes during pregnancy in multiple sclerosis (dated by TCRdb to between 2018 and 2020). In terms of the full investigation: In women with multiple sclerosis, the researchers looked at how the T cell repertoire shifted as pregnancy progressed.

CDR1 and CDR2 (LNHNV, YYDKDF) derive from the germline V gene (reference sequence). Inclusive of the bounding cysteine and phenylalanine, the CDR3 is 16 residues long. The entry retains the CDR3 DNA only, 48 bases that are in frame from base 1. The junction shows trimming of 3 bases on V and 0 bases on J, plus 13 bases between the germline ends. The library was produced with the immunoSEQ multiplex PCR assay. TCRdb mirrors the immuneACCESS table, restricted to in-frame sequences. Some clones are absent from its copies; in checked studies, under half trace to an unresolved V gene, and the reason for the others is unknown. This sample holds around 49,000 clones; roughly 94% were observed only once. Clones ranked in the top ten supply 5.9% of the sample.

The receptor chain draws on TRBV15 and TRBJ2-3; the D gene is perhaps TRBD1, from 6 matching bases. The sample here was CD8+ T cells from peripheral blood mononuclear cells, taken in the first trimester of pregnancy. The receptor was isolated from a female donor with multiple sclerosis, enrolled in a pregnancy study. The nucleotides read TGTGCCACCAGCAGTGCAGGGGTAGCTAGCACAGATACGCAGTATTTT. This codes for CATSSAGVASTDTQYF.